Following are 32 T cell receptor beta chains from one sample sequenced in a study of CD8 T cells in Susac syndrome. With random hexamers, roughly 0.45 to 1 ug RNA was reverse transcribed. TCRdb processed the immunoSEQ multiplex PCR reads anew with MiXCR; each CDR3 protein has one entry. The sample includes around 130,000 distinct CDR3 sequences, roughly 94% seen only once; the top ten take around 0.28%. The sample taken for sequencing was CD8+ T cells from PBMCs. These receptors all stem from a human donor with Susac syndrome.

This rearrangement joins TRBV21-1 to TRBJ2-1. TRBV21-1 is assigned pseudogene status. CDR3 length equals 15 residues. The chain's CDR3 is CASRGRGDSYNEQFF. In DNA form, the CDR3 reads TGTGCCAGCAGGGGCAGGGGAGACTCCTACAATGAGCAGTTCTTC.

V is TRBV2 and J is TRBJ1-2; D gene ambiguous. Trimming left V 8 bases short and J 6 bases short, with 7 bases between. CDR3 length: 10 residues. The germline V gene encodes CDR1 SNHLY and CDR2 FYNNEI. The CDR3: CASLRDGYTF. The CDR3, as DNA: TGTGCCAGCCTTCGGGATGGCTACACCTTC. The whole variable domain, filled in from reference TRBV2 and TRBJ1-2, reads EPEVTQTPSHQVTQMGQEVILRCVPISNHLYFYWYRQILGQKVEFLVSFYNNEISEKSEIFDDQFSVERPDGSNFTLKIRSTKLEDSAMYFCASLRDGYTFGSGTRLTVV.

V and J are TRBV9 and TRBJ2-7; D is uncertain. The CDR3 is 14 amino acids. V lost 4 bases and J lost 2, with 13 bases in between. Per germline, CDR1 SGDLS and CDR2 YYNGEE. Written as DNA, the CDR3 is TGTGCCAGCAGCCCGTATTTAGCCCCCTACGAGCAGTACTTC. Translation: CASSPYLAPYEQYF.

The CDR3: CATSPRTVNYEQYF. DNA for the CDR3: TGTGCCACCAGCCCCCGGACCGTAAACTACGAGCAGTACTTC. The gene calls are TRBV15 and TRBJ2-7; no reliable D call. The CDR3 runs 14 residues. Per the germline V gene, CDR1 is LNHNV and CDR2 is YYDKDF (reference sequence). Trimming removed 5 bases from V and 3 bases from J, with 14 bases in between.

J is TRBJ2-3 and V is TRBV5-4; 10 bases agree with TRBD2. Germline V gene data show CDR1 as SGHNT and CDR2 as YYREEE (reference sequence). V trimming: 7 bases; J trimming: 0 bases; junction bases outside the gene matches: 5. This CDR3 region has 15 residues. The CDR3: CASRVAGGSTDTQYF. In DNA, the CDR3 is TGTGCCAGCCGCGTAGCGGGGGGAAGCACAGATACGCAGTATTTT.

The CDR3 loop is CSVETRGSYNEQFF. CDR3 nucleotides: TGCAGCGTTGAGACCCGGGGCTCCTACAATGAGCAGTTCTTC. The rearrangement uses TRBV29-1 and TRBJ2-1; perhaps TRBD2 as D (5 bases). The ends were cut back, 3 bases at V and 0 bases at J, with 9 bases in the middle. Germline V CDR1 and CDR2: SQVTM, ANQGSEA. The CDR3 runs 14 residues.

V usage is TRBV15 and J usage is TRBJ2-3; 8 bases map to TRBD1. This CDR3 spans 15 amino acids. The V and J ends lost 8 bases and 0 bases, in that order; junction bases with no gene match: 7. Germline values: CDR1 LNHNV, CDR2 YYDKDF (reference sequence). The CDR3 DNA reads TGTGCCACCCTGGACAGGGCCGCTAGCACAGATACGCAGTATTTT. Translation gives CATLDRAASTDTQYF.

The sample holds one count of this clonotype. The chain employs TRBV19 and TRBJ2-1; TRBD1 matches 7 bases. The CDR3 spans 14 residues. Germline CDR1 reads LNHDA; CDR2 reads SQIVND (reference sequence). V dropped 3 bases and J dropped 7; count of bases not matched to a gene: 6. The CDR3: CASSIRGLNNEQFF. As DNA, the CDR3 is TGTGCCAGTAGTATTAGGGGGCTTAATAATGAGCAGTTCTTC.

This rearrangement joins TRBV20-1 to TRBJ2-2; no clear D. Germline values: CDR1 DFQATT, CDR2 SNEGSKA (reference sequence). The CDR3 spans 14 residues. Trimming pared 0 bases from V and 1 base from J, leaving 6 bases between. CDR3 region: CSARDSMNTGELFF. As DNA, the CDR3 is TGCAGTGCTAGAGACAGTATGAACACCGGGGAGCTGTTTTTT.

The chain uses TRBV27 and TRBJ1-6; D is possibly TRBD1 (6 bases). Trimming took 4 bases from V and 11 from J, leaving 9 bases between them. Germline V CDR1 and CDR2: MNHEY, SMNVEV (reference sequence). This CDR3 has 12 residues. The CDR3 nucleotides are TGTGCCAGCAGTTCACAGGGAGCACCCCTCCACTTT. Its translation: CASSSQGAPLHF.

CDR3 coding DNA: TGTGCCAGCAGCCAAGAGACTAGCGGGCGCCCAGATACGCAGTATTTT. This translates into CASSQETSGRPDTQYF. This chain joins TRBV3-1 and TRBJ2-3, with 10 bases matching TRBD2. V shed 0 bases and J 4 bases; nucleotides not matched to a gene: 4. Looked up from germline, CDR1 is LGHDT and CDR2 is YNNKEL (reference sequence). This CDR3 is built from 16 residues.

The J gene is TRBJ2-1, the V gene TRBV9; D might be TRBD1 or TRBD2, each matching 5 bases. With 0 bases removed from V and 4 bases from J, the gap between germline ends came to 8 bases. Germline values: CDR1 SGDLS, CDR2 YYNGEE. CDR3 size: 14 residues. The CDR3 bases are TGTGCCAGCAGCGTAGAGGGGAGTTACAATGAGCAGTTCTTC. It specifies CASSVEGSYNEQFF.

The chain employs TRBV12-3 or TRBV12-4 and TRBJ1-1; D call uncertain. The CDR3 runs 11 residues. The ends were cut back, 8 bases at V and 3 bases at J, with 7 bases in the middle. The CDR3 DNA reads TGTGCCAGCCTCGTGGACACTGAAGCTTTCTTT. Protein sequence: CASLVDTEAFF.

The rearrangement joins TRBV7-3 to TRBJ1-1, with D hard to call. The CDR3 totals 14 residues. The V gene lost 5 bases and the J gene lost 1 base, with 11 bases spanning the gap. CDR1 and CDR2 from the germline V gene are SGHTA and FQGTGA. The CDR3: CASSVNGPNTEAFF. Here the CDR3 DNA reads TGTGCCAGCAGCGTCAATGGGCCGAACACTGAAGCTTTCTTT.

The chain joins TRBV5-1 to TRBJ2-1; D could derive from TRBD1 or TRBD2 (6 bases each). V lost 0 bases to trimming and J lost 5 bases, with 12 bases between them. In germline, CDR1 is SGHRS, CDR2 YFSETQ. The CDR3 covers 15 residues. The CDR3 region is CASSLEGGPHNEQFF. In DNA form, the CDR3 reads TGCGCCAGCAGCTTGGAAGGGGGGCCACACAATGAGCAGTTCTTC.

The V gene is TRBV30, the J gene TRBJ2-3; possible D gene TRBD1, 6 bases. Germline V gene data show CDR1 as GTSNPN and CDR2 as SVGIG (reference sequence). CDR3 length: 16 residues. The V gene lost 2 bases and the J gene lost 7 bases, with 22 bases spanning the gap. The CDR3 region has the DNA TGTGCCTGGAGTCTTGACCGGGACATGATCCTATATACGCAGTATTTT. Protein: CAWSLDRDMILYTQYF.

The chain couples TRBV24-1 to TRBJ2-2; tentatively, D is TRBD1 (6 bases). Germline CDR1 is KGHDR and CDR2 is SFDVKD. V lost 1 base to trimming and J lost 7 bases, with 9 bases between them. CDR3 length equals 14 residues. The CDR3 here is CATSDFRGSGELFF. The CDR3 DNA follows: TGTGCCACCAGTGATTTCAGGGGTAGCGGGGAGCTGTTTTTT.

This CDR3 is CASSPPAGSSGNTIYF. In DNA, the CDR3 is TGTGCCAGCAGTCCCCCTGCTGGGAGCTCTGGAAACACCATATATTTT. The rearrangement joins TRBV12-3 or TRBV12-4 to TRBJ1-3; D unresolved. The CDR3 covers 16 residues. Between the trimmed V and J ends, which lost 5 bases and 0 bases, there was a span of 14 bases.

The chain joins TRBV9 to TRBJ2-1; 10 positions agree with TRBD2. The V and J ends lost 0 bases and 6 bases, in that order; junction bases with no gene match: 3. This CDR3 spans 15 amino acids. CDR1 is SGDLS and CDR2 is YYNGEE in the germline V gene. The CDR3 DNA reads TGTGCCAGCAGCGTAGGGGCTAGCGGGGGCAATGAGCAGTTCTTC. Encoded protein: CASSVGASGGNEQFF.

The rearrangement links TRBV29-1 to TRBJ2-1; TRBD1 matches at 8 bases. V lost 4 bases to trimming and J lost 3 bases; unmatched junction nucleotides: 11. CDR3 size: 16 residues. CDR1 is SQVTM and CDR2 is ANQGSEA in the germline V gene. The CDR3 sequence is CSVVYGTGPFYNEQFF. CDR3 DNA: TGCAGCGTTGTTTATGGGACAGGTCCCTTCTACAATGAGCAGTTCTTC.

This rearrangement joins TRBV6-1 to TRBJ2-1, with D possibly being TRBD2 (7 bases). Germline V lookup: CDR1 MNHNS, CDR2 SASEGT. This CDR3 contains 17 residues. The germline V and J ends were trimmed by 5 bases and 0 bases, with 17 bases remaining between them. The CDR3, as DNA: TGTGCCAGCAGTCCCCGCCGGGGGGCCTACTCCTACAATGAGCAGTTCTTC. Protein: CASSPRRGAYSYNEQFF.

V gene TRBV6-5 combines with J gene TRBJ2-1; D is unclear. Per germline, CDR1 MNHEY and CDR2 SVGAGI. With 2 bases removed from V and 5 bases from J, the gap between germline ends came to 4 bases. This CDR3 spans 12 amino acids. CDR3 DNA sequence: TGTGCCAGCAGTTACCAGGACAATGAGCAGTTCTTC. Translated, it gives CASSYQDNEQFF.

The chain joins TRBV9 to TRBJ2-2, with 7 nucleotides matching TRBD1. From germline, CDR1 is SGDLS and CDR2 YYNGEE. This CDR3 is 15 amino acids long. Trimming removed 3 bases from V and 5 bases from J; junction bases left unmatched: 7. The CDR3 is CASSGGRQGTGELFF. DNA for the CDR3: TGTGCCAGCAGCGGGGGAAGACAGGGAACCGGGGAGCTGTTTTTT.

V gene TRBV7-3 combines with J gene TRBJ2-7; 10 nucleotides align to TRBD2. The CDR3 length is 14 residues. Germline values: CDR1 SGHTA, CDR2 FQGTGA. The CDR3 bases are TGTGCTAGAGACAGGCTAGCGGGGGTGTACGAGCAGTACTTC. This translates into CARDRLAGVYEQYF.

The chain is built from TRBV4-1 and TRBJ2-1, with D perhaps matching TRBD1 or TRBD2 (6 bases each). V lost 1 base and J 7 bases, leaving 17 bases between the germline ends. The germline V gene has CDR1 MGHRA and CDR2 YSYEKL. CDR3 length: 16 residues. CDR3 protein: CASSQVSGAGVNEQFF. DNA of the CDR3: TGCGCCAGCAGCCAAGTTTCGGGGGCCGGGGTTAATGAGCAGTTCTTC.

The chain carries TRBV7-2 and TRBJ1-1; weak D call: TRBD1 (6 bases). Trimming left V 3 bases short and J 3 bases short, with 11 bases between. The germline CDR1 and CDR2 sequences are SGHTA and FQGNSA. The CDR3 consists of 14 residues. The CDR3: CASSFRGEDTEAFF. The CDR3 bases are TGTGCCAGCAGCTTCAGGGGTGAGGACACTGAAGCTTTCTTT.

J is TRBJ2-2 and V is TRBV29-1; D unresolved. The germline gives CDR1 SQVTM, CDR2 ANQGSEA. V lost 6 bases to trimming and J lost 6 bases, with 17 bases between them. The length of the CDR3 is 14 residues. CDR3 region: CSVYGPSSAGELFF. As DNA, the CDR3 is TGCAGCGTCTACGGGCCCTCTTCAGCCGGGGAGCTGTTTTTT.

This chain uses TRBV12-5 with TRBJ1-5; TRBD1 agrees at 7 bases. CDR1 is LGHNT, CDR2 FRNRAP, per germline. This CDR3 comprises 15 residues. Trimming at V came to 3 bases and at J to 8 bases, leaving 10 bases not matched to a gene. CDR3 bases: TGTGCTAGTGGTTTCGCCAGACAGGGTGGTGAGCCCCAGCATTTT. Translation gives CASGFARQGGEPQHF.

V gene TRBV5-4 combines with J gene TRBJ1-2; 7 bases are a match to TRBD1. The CDR3 spans 15 residues. V shed 4 bases and J 4 bases; nucleotides not matched to a gene: 10. Per the germline V gene, CDR1 is SGHNT and CDR2 is YYREEE (reference sequence). The CDR3 DNA is TGTGCCAGCAGCGAGCGGGACAGAGAAGCCTATGGCTACACCTTC. Translated, it gives CASSERDREAYGYTF.

V and J are TRBV5-1 and TRBJ1-1; a weak D match, TRBD1 (6 bases). CDR3 length equals 15 residues. Germline V gene lookup returns CDR1 SGHRS and CDR2 YFSETQ. Trimming took off 2 bases at V and 1 base at J, with 12 bases between the two ends. CDR3 in amino acids: CASSLPGGGNTEAFF. In DNA, the CDR3 is TGCGCCAGCAGCTTACCGGGGGGCGGGAACACTGAAGCTTTCTTT.

For the CDR3, the DNA is TGTGCCAGCAGCTCTTTCGGGACACCCGTGGGCACCGGGGAGCTGTTTTTT. Its translation: CASSSFGTPVGTGELFF. This chain connects TRBV5-6 to TRBJ2-2; D might be TRBD1 (6 bases). The germline V gene encodes CDR1 SGHDT and CDR2 YYEEEE. The CDR3 contains 17 residues. Trimming took 3 bases from V and 4 from J, leaving 19 bases between them.

This clonotype appeared once. V gene TRBV10-3 combines with J gene TRBJ2-4; 9 bases fit TRBD1. V lost 2 bases to trimming and J lost 6 bases; unmatched junction nucleotides: 8. CDR3 length: 16 amino acids. Germline CDR1 reads ENHRY; CDR2 reads SYGVKD. CDR3 nucleotide sequence: TGTGCCATCAGTGAGCCTGAGGGACAGGGACTAAACATTCAGTACTTC. Its translation is CAISEPEGQGLNIQYF.